This is a list of T cell receptor beta chains from one sample in a study of T cells in Graves' hyperthyroidism and ophthalmopathy. MiXCR, run by TCRdb on the multiplex PCR reads, gives a single entry per CDR3 protein. The table has some 760,000 distinct CDR3 sequences, roughly 15% seen once. The material sequenced was blood. These receptors all stem from a woman between 18 and 30 years old with Graves' hyperthyroidism. Both conserved end residues are part of each CDR3. Clone sizes are given selectively: once, few, many, or a class where the clone is expanded.

j_call,clone_size,v_call,cdr3_aa
TRBJ2-1,NA,TRBV29-1,CSVEWPYNEQFF
TRBJ1-2,many,TRBV11-2,CASSTGHGLANYGYTF
TRBJ2-2,once,TRBV30,CAWILAGGTGELFF
TRBJ2-2,NA,TRBV12-3/TRBV12-4,CASRGPNTGELFF
TRBJ2-1,many,TRBV30,CAWSVYQRGNEQFF
TRBJ1-1,few,TRBV7-9,CASSLDLGEAFF
TRBJ1-4,NA,TRBV12-3/TRBV12-4,CASSLYTGVANEKLFF
TRBJ2-1,few,TRBV20-1,CSARPLARSSYNEQFF
TRBJ2-7,NA,TRBV29-1,CSVTLTGEQYF
TRBJ1-5,few,TRBV9,CASSVGGGGRNQPQHF
TRBJ2-1,many,TRBV28,CASSQAGSSPYEQFF
TRBJ2-7,NA,TRBV4-1,CASSRGQGGSHGEQYF
TRBJ2-3,few,TRBV20-1,CSARDVRGRARTDTQYF
TRBJ2-2,many,TRBV7-2,CASSLGTTTGELFF
TRBJ1-4,few,TRBV20-1,CSAADLREKLFF
TRBJ1-6,NA,TRBV5-1,CASSWGDRNSPLHF
TRBJ2-2,NA,TRBV11-2,CASSFLTTPTNTGELFF
TRBJ2-6,NA,TRBV5-5,CASSLPSISGANVLTF
TRBJ2-3,many,TRBV28,CASSFPWDGSSTDTQYF
TRBJ2-7,many,TRBV5-1,CASRANGGYEQYF